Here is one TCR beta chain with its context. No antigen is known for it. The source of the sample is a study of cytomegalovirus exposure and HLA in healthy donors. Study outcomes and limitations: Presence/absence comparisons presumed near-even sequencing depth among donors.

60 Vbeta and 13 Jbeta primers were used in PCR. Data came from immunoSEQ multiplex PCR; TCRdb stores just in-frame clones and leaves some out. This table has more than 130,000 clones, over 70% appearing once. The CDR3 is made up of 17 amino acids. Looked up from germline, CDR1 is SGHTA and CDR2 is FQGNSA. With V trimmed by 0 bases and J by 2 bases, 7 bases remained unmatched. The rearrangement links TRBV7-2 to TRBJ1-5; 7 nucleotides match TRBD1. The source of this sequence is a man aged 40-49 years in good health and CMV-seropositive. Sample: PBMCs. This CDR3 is CASSLARFGQGNQPQHF. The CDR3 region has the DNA TGTGCCAGCAGCTTAGCTCGATTCGGACAGGGCAATCAGCCCCAGCATTTT.